This T cell receptor beta chain was sequenced during a study of regulatory T cells in long-lasting Graves disease. Stated time point: newly diagnosed GD, antithyroid drugs for less than 3 months. RNA extracted from PBMCs served as the sequencing template. Construction of the TCR beta libraries employed iRepertoire HTBI primers in conjunction with Arm-PCR of CDR3 regions. TCRdb reanalysed the multiplex PCR reads using MiXCR and keeps one entry per CDR3 protein. The repertoire holds about 560,000 distinct CDR3 sequences, with 15% to 20% as singletons. Per the germline V gene, CDR1 is GTSNPN and CDR2 is SVGIG (reference sequence). V was pared by 7 bases and J by 4 bases, with 21 bases between. This CDR3 has 15 residues. These data are also associated with another study on T cells in Graves' hyperthyroidism and ophthalmopathy.

The sequence was obtained from a man aged 18 to 30 with Graves disease. The source material was peripheral blood mononuclear cells (PBMCs), sampled at new diagnosis, from a patient treated with antithyroid drugs. The rearrangement links TRBV30 to TRBJ2-3; maybe TRBD2 (6 bases). CDR3 DNA sequence: TGTGCCTCCTCCACCTTCGGGGGAGCAGCAGATACGCAGTATTTT. Translated: CASSTFGGAADTQYF. The whole variable domain, remainder taken from reference TRBV30 and TRBJ2-3, is SQTIHQWPATLVQPVGSPLSLECTVEGTSNPNLYWYRQAAGRGLQLLFYSVGIGQISSEVPQNLSASRPQDRQFILSSKKLLLSDSGFYLCASSTFGGAADTQYFGPGTRLTVL.